A selection of T cell receptor beta chains follows, all from one sample in a study of T-cell memory formation after mild COVID-19. TCRdb processed the 5' RACE reads anew with MiXCR; each CDR3 protein has one entry. The data hold approximately 580,000 distinct CDR3 sequences, with around 21% observed a single time. The sample comprised PBMCs or a T cell subset sorted from them (not recorded which). These TCRs come from an adult woman who had mild COVID-19 (a few samples of this study predate the infection). Cell type and time point are not known. CDR3s include the opening cysteine and the closing phenylalanine or tryptophan. A D gene is named only where the DNA matches it firmly. Clone size is not always given. Where it is, it says once, few, many or a class for expanded clones.

j_gene | d_gene | abundance | v_gene | len | CDR3nt | CDR3aa
TRBJ2-1 | . | few | TRBV4-3 | 17 | TGCGCCAGCAGCCAAGATCTATTTTGGGCTAAGAGTAATGAGCAGTTCTTC | CASSQDLFWAKSNEQFF
TRBJ2-1 | TRBD2 | few | TRBV6-2/TRBV6-3 | 17 | TGTGCCAGCAGTTACCCCCCGGGAGACTGGCGGGAGGGTGAGCAGTTCTTC | CASSYPPGDWREGEQFF
TRBJ2-7 | TRBD2 | . | TRBV30 | 14 | TGTGCCTGGAGTGTGGGGAGGGCATCCTACGAGCAGTACTTC | CAWSVGRASYEQYF
TRBJ2-7 | TRBD1 | few | TRBV24-1 | 13 | TGTGCCACCAGTGATTTCCTAAGGACAGGACAGTACTTC | CATSDFLRTGQYF
TRBJ2-7 | . | . | TRBV4-3 | 14 | TGCGCCAGCAGTCAGAGCTCCGAGGGCTACGAGCAGTACTTC | CASSQSSEGYEQYF
TRBJ2-2 | TRBD2 | many | TRBV12-3/TRBV12-4 | 15 | TGTGCCAGCAGTGATACCGGGACTAGCAGCGGGGAGCTGTTTTTT | CASSDTGTSSGELFF
TRBJ2-1 | TRBD2 | . | TRBV5-1 | 17 | TGCGCCAGCAGCTTGGCCCCTAGCGGGGTCCTTTACAATGAGCAGTTCTTC | CASSLAPSGVLYNEQFF
TRBJ2-7 | TRBD2 | few | TRBV5-1 | 16 | TGCGCCAGCAGTGGGAAGCGGGACTGGGGGACCTACGAGCAGTACTTC | CASSGKRDWGTYEQYF
TRBJ2-5 | . | . | TRBV6-6 | 15 | TGTGCCAGCAGACTTAAGTTGACGTCCCAAGAGACCCAGTACTTC | CASRLKLTSQETQYF
TRBJ2-1 | . | . | TRBV30 | 17 | TGTGCCTGGAGTACCCTTGAGGCAGGCACCGTCTACAATGAGCAGTTCTTC | CAWSTLEAGTVYNEQFF
TRBJ1-2 | . | few | TRBV4-3 | 15 | TGCGCCAGCAGCCAAGGGGCCGGGACAAACTATGGCTACACCTTC | CASSQGAGTNYGYTF
TRBJ1-1 | . | . | TRBV25-1 | 13 | TGTGCCAGCAGAAGGGCAGGGGTCACTGAAGCTTTCTTT | CASRRAGVTEAFF
TRBJ2-3 | TRBD2 | . | TRBV7-3 | 16 | TGTGCCAGCAGCCAGGGGACTAGCGGAAACACAGATACGCAGTATTTT | CASSQGTSGNTDTQYF
TRBJ2-3 | TRBD2 | . | TRBV7-2 | 15 | TGTGCCAGCAGCTTACGGGGGGAGCGGGGAGATACGCAGTATTTT | CASSLRGERGDTQYF
TRBJ2-3 | TRBD2 | . | TRBV5-5 | 14 | TGTGCCAGCAGACTTAGCGGGAGCACAGATACGCAGTATTTT | CASRLSGSTDTQYF
TRBJ2-2 | TRBD1 | . | TRBV7-9 | 17 | TGTGCCAGCAGCTTTCCACAGGGGGCGCGTGTTACCGGGGAGCTGTTTTTT | CASSFPQGARVTGELFF
TRBJ1-1 | TRBD1 | . | TRBV7-6 | 16 | TGTGCCAGCAGCTTAGCGTCCAGGGGGCAATTGACTGAAGCTTTCTTT | CASSLASRGQLTEAFF
TRBJ2-3 | TRBD2 | . | TRBV5-1 | 13 | TGCGCCAGCAGCTTGGATATAGCGGGTACGCAGTATTTT | CASSLDIAGTQYF
TRBJ2-7 | TRBD1 | . | TRBV19 | 14 | TGTGCCAGTAGTATGTCGGGACAGACCTACGAGCAGTACTTC | CASSMSGQTYEQYF
TRBJ1-2 | . | . | TRBV12-3/TRBV12-4 | 14 | TGTGCCAGCAGTTCGGGGGGTCTCAACTATGGCTACACCTTC | CASSSGGLNYGYTF
TRBJ1-6 | . | . | TRBV12-2 | 16 | TGTGCAAGTCGCTCAACCCGTACAGGGGCCAATTCACCCCTCCACTTT | CASRSTRTGANSPLHF
TRBJ2-1 | TRBD1 | few | TRBV5-1 | 17 | TGCGCCAGCAGCTTCGGGACAGGGGCTACAAGCTACAATGAGCAGTTCTTC | CASSFGTGATSYNEQFF
TRBJ1-2 | . | few | TRBV9 | 13 | TGTGCCAGCAGCGTAGATAATAACTATGGCTACACCTTC | CASSVDNNYGYTF
TRBJ2-1 | . | . | TRBV30 | 14 | TGTGCCTGGAGTGGGAGGGGACCCTACAATGAGCAGTTCTTC | CAWSGRGPYNEQFF
TRBJ2-1 | . | . | TRBV11-2 | 14 | TGTGCCACCAGCTTATTTATTGGGACGGAGGAGCAGTTCTTC | CATSLFIGTEEQFF
TRBJ2-2 | . | many | TRBV12-3/TRBV12-4 | 14 | TGTGCCAGCAGTTCGGGCCGGGACACCGGGGAGCTGTTTTTT | CASSSGRDTGELFF
TRBJ1-1 | TRBD1 | . | TRBV20-1 | 13 | TGCAGTGCTAGACACGCCAGGGGGGAGGAAGCTTTCTTT | CSARHARGEEAFF
TRBJ2-3 | . | . | TRBV4-3 | 17 | TGCGCCAGCAGCCAAGATGTGCGGGGCGAAGGCACAGATACGCAGTATTTT | CASSQDVRGEGTDTQYF
TRBJ2-3 | . | few | TRBV12-3/TRBV12-4 | 16 | TGTGCCAGCAGTTTAAATGGCGGGACGGGCACAGATACGCAGTATTTT | CASSLNGGTGTDTQYF
TRBJ2-1 | . | . | TRBV24-1 | 11 | TGTGCCACCAGTGATCGAACAGAGCAGTTCTTC | CATSDRTEQFF
TRBJ2-3 | TRBD2 | . | TRBV6-1 | 15 | TGTGCCAGCAGGGATACTAGCGGGTTCGGGGATACGCAGTATTTT | CASRDTSGFGDTQYF
TRBJ1-1 | . | . | TRBV6-1 | 13 | TGTGCCACCCTCAGGGGAAGGGACACTGAAGCTTTCTTT | CATLRGRDTEAFF
TRBJ2-4 | TRBD2 | . | TRBV14 | 17 | TGTGCCAGCAGCCGCTCGGGACTAGCGGAAAACAAAAACATTCAGTACTTC | CASSRSGLAENKNIQYF
TRBJ1-1 | TRBD1 | few | TRBV14 | 14 | TGTGCCAGCAGCCAGAGGGGGCGCTTTGCTGAAGCTTTCTTT | CASSQRGRFAEAFF
TRBJ1-1 | . | few | TRBV20-1 | 13 | TGCAGTGCTTCGGCCCAGAGATTCAGGCGAGCTTTCTTT | CSASAQRFRRAFF
TRBJ1-2 | TRBD1 | few | TRBV2 | 13 | TGTGCCAGCAGTGCCGGACAGGCGTATGGCTACACCTTC | CASSAGQAYGYTF
TRBJ1-2 | TRBD1 | few | TRBV4-1 | 15 | TGCGCCAGCAGCCCTAGGGGACAGCACAACTATGGCTACACCTTC | CASSPRGQHNYGYTF